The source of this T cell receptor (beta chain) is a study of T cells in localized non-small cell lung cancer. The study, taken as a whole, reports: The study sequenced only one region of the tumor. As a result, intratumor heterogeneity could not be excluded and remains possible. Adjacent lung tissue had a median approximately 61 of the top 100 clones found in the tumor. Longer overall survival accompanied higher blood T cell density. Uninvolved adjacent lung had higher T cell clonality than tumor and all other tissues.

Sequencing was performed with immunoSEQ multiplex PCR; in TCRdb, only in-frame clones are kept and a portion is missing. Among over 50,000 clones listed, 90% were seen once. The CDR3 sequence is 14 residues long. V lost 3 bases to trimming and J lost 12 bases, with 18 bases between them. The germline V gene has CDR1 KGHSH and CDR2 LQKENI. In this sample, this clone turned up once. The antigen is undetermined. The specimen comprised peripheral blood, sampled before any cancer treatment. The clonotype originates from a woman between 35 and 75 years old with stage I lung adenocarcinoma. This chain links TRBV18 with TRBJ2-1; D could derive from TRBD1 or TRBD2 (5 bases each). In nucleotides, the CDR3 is TGTGCCAGCTCACCCGGGACGCCTAATTGGACGCAGTTCTTC. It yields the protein CASSPGTPNWTQFF.